This T cell receptor beta chain was captured in a study of T cell responses to AZD1222 COVID-19 vaccine. Whole-study results and caveats: Spike as a whole was targeted by vaccine-associated CD4 TCRs, dominant at 160-218 and 743-854.

This CDR3 spans 16 amino acids. The V and J ends lost 5 bases and 4 bases, in that order; junction bases with no gene match: 13. The germline gives CDR1 LNHDA, CDR2 SQIVND (reference sequence). On this clone itself: Its target is unknown.

The method was immunoSEQ multiplex PCR; TCRdb's version includes in-frame clones alone and lacks a portion of them. The data contain some 130,000 clones, about 91% of them singletons. The specimen was peripheral blood, collected on day 0 of AZD1222 vaccination. The TCR originated in an adult in good health. This chain uses TRBV19 with TRBJ1-2, with 7 bases lining up with TRBD1. CDR3 sequence (DNA): TGTGCCAGTAGTGGGCCGGGACAGTTTCCCCCCTATGGCTACACCTTC. Translation: CASSGPGQFPPYGYTF.